The 32 T cell receptor beta chains below all came from one sample that was sequenced in a study of cytomegalovirus exposure and HLA in healthy donors. The PCR used 60 Vbeta and 13 Jbeta primers. The assay was immunoSEQ multiplex PCR, and TCRdb's table has in-frame clones only and misses some. The profile shows about 96,000 clones, 65% to 85% of them singletons. Sample: PBMCs. Every receptor here comes from a female donor in good health and CMV-seropositive.

This clone turned up a few times. The gene calls are TRBV10-1 and TRBJ2-2, with a weak D call TRBD1 (6 bases). Germline V gene data show CDR1 as WNHNN and CDR2 as SYGVQD (reference sequence). CDR3 length equals 13 residues. V lost 2 bases, J lost 5 bases, and 6 bases lay in between. The CDR3 bases are TGCGCCAGCAGTGAGCAGGGGACCGGGGAGCTGTTTTTT. Its translation is CASSEQGTGELFF.

The chain links TRBV10-3 to TRBJ2-7; 10 nucleotides align to TRBD2. This CDR3 spans 16 amino acids. The trim removed 2 bases at V and 2 bases at J, leaving 6 bases unmatched. Germline CDR1 ENHRY, CDR2 SYGVKD. This CDR3 is CAISELSSGSPYEQYF. CDR3 DNA sequence: TGTGCCATCAGTGAGCTCTCTAGCGGGAGCCCCTACGAGCAGTACTTC.

The genes are TRBV7-2 and TRBJ2-3; D is unresolved. This CDR3 has 14 residues. The germline V gene encodes CDR1 SGHTA and CDR2 FQGNSA. V gave up 4 bases and J gave up 2 bases, with 10 bases separating them. DNA of the CDR3: TGTGCCAGCAGCTATCTAGGTTTCACAGATACGCAGTATTTT. The encoded protein is CASSYLGFTDTQYF. The variable domain in full, completed from reference TRBV7-2 and TRBJ2-3, reads GAGVSQSPSNKVTEKGKDVELRCDPISGHTALYWYRQSLGQGLEFLIYFQGNSAPDKSGLPSDRFSAERTGGSVSTLTIQRTQQEDSAVYLCASSYLGFTDTQYFGPGTRLTVL.

The CDR3 spells CATSRDMEDEQFF. The DNA for the CDR3 is TGTGCCACCAGCAGAGATATGGAGGATGAGCAGTTCTTC. This rearrangement joins TRBV15 to TRBJ2-1; D possibly corresponds to TRBD2 (5 bases). Germline lookup yields CDR1 LNHNV and CDR2 YYDKDF (reference sequence). The V and J ends lost 0 bases and 8 bases respectively, with 8 bases between them. The CDR3 sequence is 13 residues long.

This chain connects TRBV6-5 to TRBJ1-2; no definite D call. Germline CDR1 reads MNHEY; CDR2 reads SVGAGI. The CDR3 has 14 amino acids. V lost 5 bases, J lost 6 bases, and 16 bases lay in between. The DNA for the CDR3 is TGTGCCAGCAGTGCCCCGGGAGGGTCCCATGGCTACACCTTC. Translating it yields CASSAPGGSHGYTF.

The chain couples TRBV6-5 to TRBJ1-6, with D perhaps TRBD1 (6 bases). The V gene's germline CDR1 is MNHEY and CDR2 SVGAGI. V shed 5 bases and J shed 6 bases, with 14 bases lying between them. This CDR3 comprises 15 residues. This CDR3 is CASSRKDRSNSPLHF. CDR3 in DNA: TGTGCCAGCAGTCGAAAAGACAGGAGTAATTCACCCCTCCACTTT.

The chain employs TRBV10-2 and TRBJ2-7; D is undetermined. V gave up 6 bases and J gave up 3 bases, with 9 bases separating them. From germline, CDR1 is WSHSY and CDR2 SAAADI. The CDR3 extends over 12 amino acids. The CDR3, as DNA: TGCGCCAGCAGGAATCCAGGCTACGAGCAGTACTTC. Translated, it gives CASRNPGYEQYF.

This clone was seen a single time. The chain joins TRBV30 to TRBJ1-3, with 8 bases aligning to TRBD1. After removal of 5 bases from V and 4 bases from J, the junction contained 10 bases not matched to a gene. The CDR3 is made up of 15 amino acids. Germline V gene data show CDR1 as GTSNPN and CDR2 as SVGIG (reference sequence). CDR3: CAWDRRTGLGNTIYF. CDR3 sequence (DNA): TGTGCCTGGGACAGAAGGACAGGGTTAGGAAACACCATATATTTT.

This clone has only a few counts. The chain links TRBV21-1 to TRBJ1-5. TRBV21-1 is tagged as a pseudogene. The CDR3 extends over 14 amino acids. CDR3 protein: CASSLTPKESPQHF. The CDR3 DNA reads TGTGCCAGCAGCCTGACCCCTAAGGAGTCGCCCCAGCATTTT.

The CDR3 protein is CASSSRDRAGEKLFF. In DNA form, the CDR3 reads TGTGCCAGCAGCTCCCGGGACAGGGCGGGGGAAAAACTGTTTTTT. The gene calls are TRBV9 and TRBJ1-4; 9 nucleotides match TRBD1. The V gene's germline CDR1 is SGDLS and CDR2 YYNGEE. CDR3 length equals 15 residues. J gave up 8 bases and V 4 bases, and 9 bases lay outside the gene matches.

The chain links TRBV7-2 to TRBJ2-5, with D possibly matching TRBD1 (6 bases). CDR3 length: 14 amino acids. Germline loops: CDR1 SGHTA, CDR2 FQGNSA. V lost 5 bases and J 5 bases, leaving 15 bases between the germline ends. Here the CDR3 DNA reads TGTGCCAGCAGCCTCGGGGACAAGCGGGAGACCCAGTACTTC. Encoded protein: CASSLGDKRETQYF.

This chain joins TRBV5-6 and TRBJ2-2, with D tentatively TRBD1 (5 bases). Germline CDR1 reads SGHDT; CDR2 reads YYEEEE. The CDR3 consists of 14 residues. Trimming shortened V by 1 base and J by 3 bases, and 7 bases separated the two germline ends. CDR3 coding DNA: TGTGCCAGCAGCTTGTTAGGGGACACCGGGGAGCTGTTTTTT. Amino acids: CASSLLGDTGELFF.

The rearrangement links TRBV29-1 to TRBJ2-7; D not certain. With 4 bases removed from V and 0 bases from J, the gap between germline ends came to 7 bases. Germline CDR1 reads SQVTM; CDR2 reads ANQGSEA. The CDR3 is 12 amino acids. This chain's CDR3 is CSVGATSYEQYF. The CDR3 nucleotides are TGCAGCGTTGGGGCCACCTCCTACGAGCAGTACTTC.

J is TRBJ1-1 and V is TRBV2, with TRBD1 as a possible D gene (6 bases). V was clipped by 7 bases and J by 1 base, with 19 bases between them. Per the germline V gene, CDR1 is SNHLY and CDR2 is FYNNEI. The CDR3 is 16 amino acids. As DNA, the CDR3 is TGTGCCAGCACTTTGTTTCCCGGGACACAGAACACTGAAGCTTTCTTT. It specifies CASTLFPGTQNTEAFF. Full variable domain (remainder filled in from reference TRBV2 and TRBJ1-1): EPEVTQTPSHQVTQMGQEVILRCVPISNHLYFYWYRQILGQKVEFLVSFYNNEISEKSEIFDDQFSVERPDGSNFTLKIRSTKLEDSAMYFCASTLFPGTQNTEAFFGQGTRLTVV.

This clone was seen a single time. This CDR3 is also generated by other DNA sequences in the sample. The chain is built from TRBV19 and TRBJ2-1; D not certain. The CDR3 consists of 13 residues. CDR1 and CDR2 from the germline V gene are LNHDA and SQIVND (reference sequence). Trimming stripped 3 bases from V and 1 base from J, with 4 bases between. CDR3 in DNA: TGTGCCAGTAGTATCGGGTCCTACAATGAGCAGTTCTTC. This encodes CASSIGSYNEQFF. Supplemented by reference TRBV19 and TRBJ2-1, the full variable domain reads DGGITQSPKYLFRKEGQNVTLSCEQNLNHDAMYWYRQDPGQGLRLIYYSQIVNDFQKGDIAEGYSVSREKKESFPLTVTSAQKNPTAFYLCASSIGSYNEQFFGPGTRLTVL.

This chain joins TRBV4-1 and TRBJ2-1, with D perhaps TRBD2 (5 bases). Germline V gives CDR1 MGHRA, CDR2 YSYEKL. Trimming stripped 3 bases from V and 6 bases from J, with 12 bases between. This CDR3 spans 14 amino acids. The CDR3 protein is CASSQLEGTNEQFF. The CDR3 DNA sequence: TGCGCCAGCAGCCAGTTAGAGGGAACCAATGAGCAGTTCTTC.

By frequency in the sample, this clone is medium-sized. J is TRBJ2-3 and V is TRBV6-1, with 11 nucleotides matching TRBD2. Looked up from germline, CDR1 is MNHNS and CDR2 is SASEGT. The V gene end was trimmed by 2 bases and the J gene end by 3 bases; junction bases not matched to a gene: 4. This CDR3 has 16 amino acids. CDR3 sequence (DNA): TGTGCCAGCAGTGAATCGATAGCGGGAGGGACAGATACGCAGTATTTT. The encoded protein is CASSESIAGGTDTQYF.

In this sample, this clone turned up a few times. This chain links TRBV4-1 with TRBJ2-7; 10 bases are a match to TRBD2. V shed 1 base and J 3 bases; nucleotides not matched to a gene: 0. Germline loops: CDR1 MGHRA, CDR2 YSYEKL. This CDR3 contains 14 residues. The CDR3 bases are TGCGCCAGCAGCCAAGCTAGCGGGGGCTACGAGCAGTACTTC. Translated: CASSQASGGYEQYF.

This clone was detected only a few times. The chain carries TRBV4-3 and TRBJ2-5; no clear D. Deletions cut 0 bases from V and 3 bases from J, with 8 bases between. Germline loops: CDR1 LGHNA, CDR2 YSLEER. This CDR3 contains 14 residues. This CDR3 is CASSQDTAKETQYF. In DNA form, the CDR3 reads TGCGCCAGCAGCCAAGATACAGCTAAAGAGACCCAGTACTTC.

The chain couples TRBV6-5 to TRBJ2-7; the match to TRBD1 covers 9 bases. Germline assignment: CDR1 MNHEY and CDR2 SVGAGI. V shed 5 bases, J shed 0 bases, and the junction held 2 bases outside the gene matches. The CDR3 length is 14 residues. CDR3 DNA: TGTGCCAGCAGTCCGGGACAGGGCTCCTACGAGCAGTACTTC. This translates into CASSPGQGSYEQYF.

The genes are TRBV7-2 and TRBJ2-7; D is perhaps TRBD1 (5 bases). The CDR3 consists of 17 residues. The germline V gene encodes CDR1 SGHTA and CDR2 FQGNSA. Trimming stripped 3 bases from V and 2 bases from J, with 20 bases between. CDR3 residues: CASSLAAQGEITYEQYF. CDR3 DNA: TGTGCCAGCAGCTTGGCGGCCCAGGGTGAAATAACCTACGAGCAGTACTTC. Complete variable domain (other parts from reference TRBV7-2 and TRBJ2-7): GAGVSQSPSNKVTEKGKDVELRCDPISGHTALYWYRQSLGQGLEFLIYFQGNSAPDKSGLPSDRFSAERTGGSVSTLTIQRTQQEDSAVYLCASSLAAQGEITYEQYFGPGTRLTVT.

Here the CDR3 reads CASSQEGLAHNEQFF. The DNA for the CDR3 is TGTGCCAGCAGCCAAGAAGGACTAGCCCACAATGAGCAGTTCTTC. The rearrangement links TRBV4-2 to TRBJ2-1; 8 nucleotides match TRBD2. This CDR3 is 15 amino acids long. Unmatched junction bases numbered 3, after V lost 0 bases and J lost 5 bases. The V gene's germline CDR1 is LGHNA and CDR2 YNFKEQ.

This clone appeared a few times. V usage is TRBV6-5 and J usage is TRBJ1-2, with TRBD1 matching over 8 bases. The CDR3 spans 16 residues. V lost 2 bases and J lost 5; bases outside the gene matches: 10. Germline V gene data show CDR1 as MNHEY and CDR2 as SVGAGI. CDR3 sequence: CASSYLRTGQNYGYTF. CDR3 nucleotides: TGTGCCAGCAGTTACCTGCGGACAGGGCAGAATTATGGCTACACCTTC.

The rearrangement joins TRBV5-6 to TRBJ1-1; D is uncertain. Germline CDR1 SGHDT, CDR2 YYEEEE. The CDR3 length is 15 residues. The V end lost 0 bases, the J end lost 4 bases, and 13 bases lay between the germline ends. The CDR3, as DNA: TGTGCCAGCAGCTTGGCGGGTTCCCGCGCCACTGAAGCTTTCTTT. It encodes CASSLAGSRATEAFF. Supplemented by reference TRBV5-6 and TRBJ1-1, the full variable domain reads DAGVTQSPTHLIKTRGQQVTLRCSPKSGHDTVSWYQQALGQGPQFIFQYYEEEERQRGNFPDRFSGHQFPNYSSELNVNALLLGDSALYLCASSLAGSRATEAFFGQGTRLTVV.

This chain uses TRBV9 with TRBJ1-2, with a weak D call TRBD1 (5 bases). V lost 2 bases to trimming and J lost 3 bases, with 14 bases between them. Germline V lookup: CDR1 SGDLS, CDR2 YYNGEE. CDR3 length equals 15 residues. CDR3 bases: TGTGCCAGCAGCGTGGTGCCCACGGGGGACTATGGCTACACCTTC. Translated, it gives CASSVVPTGDYGYTF. The complete variable domain, with remaining parts taken from reference TRBV9 and TRBJ1-2, reads DSGVTQTPKHLITATGQRVTLRCSPRSGDLSVYWYQQSLDQGLQFLIQYYNGEERAKGNILERFSAQQFPDLHSELNLSSLELGDSALYFCASSVVPTGDYGYTFGSGTRLTVV.

The rearrangement links TRBV2 to TRBJ1-2; no reliable D call. The CDR3 is made up of 14 amino acids. Trimming removed 1 base at V and 8 bases at J, with 14 bases between. Germline V gene data show CDR1 as SNHLY and CDR2 as FYNNEI. CDR3 loop: CASSEDGGLYGYTF. CDR3 nucleotides: TGTGCCAGCAGTGAAGACGGCGGGCTTTACGGCTACACCTTC. The full variable domain, in which reference TRBV2 and TRBJ1-2 provide the parts outside the CDR3, is EPEVTQTPSHQVTQMGQEVILRCVPISNHLYFYWYRQILGQKVEFLVSFYNNEISEKSEIFDDQFSVERPDGSNFTLKIRSTKLEDSAMYFCASSEDGGLYGYTFGSGTRLTVV.

The chain couples TRBV18 to TRBJ2-5; possibly TRBD2 for D (7 bases). The length of the CDR3 is 16 residues. V shed 1 base and J shed 4 bases, with 16 bases lying between them. Germline lookup yields CDR1 KGHSH and CDR2 LQKENI. The CDR3 region is CASSPQGGARGETQYF. DNA of the CDR3: TGTGCCAGCTCACCACAGGGGGGGGCGCGAGGAGAGACCCAGTACTTC.

The chain carries TRBV6-5 and TRBJ1-2; D is uncertain. Germline loops: CDR1 MNHEY, CDR2 SVGAGI. The CDR3 is 13 residues long. With 0 bases removed from V and 8 bases from J, the gap between germline ends came to 10 bases. For the CDR3, the DNA is TGTGCCAGCAGTTACTCCACGCTCCAGGGCTACACCTTC. This codes for CASSYSTLQGYTF.

The chain links TRBV11-2 to TRBJ1-5; tentative D call: TRBD1 (5 bases). The CDR3 runs to 14 residues. CDR1 is SGHAT and CDR2 is FQNNGV in the germline V gene. V was cut by 5 bases and J by 6 bases, with 14 bases left in between. CDR3 nucleotides: TGTGCCAGCAGCCCCTGGGGCCAGGGTCAGCCCCAGCATTTT. Its protein is CASSPWGQGQPQHF.

This clone turned up a few times. The V call is TRBV11-2, the J call TRBJ2-2; TRBD2 agrees at 9 bases. Germline CDR1 and CDR2: SGHAT and FQNNGV. J lost 11 bases, V lost 5 bases, and 15 bases had no gene match. The CDR3 has 16 residues. The CDR3 nucleotides read TGTGCCAGCAGCCCCTCGAGGGTAGGAGCGGGAGGCGAGCTGTTTTTT. Protein: CASSPSRVGAGGELFF.

The chain uses TRBV10-1 and TRBJ1-6; D remains ambiguous. Germline lookup yields CDR1 WNHNN and CDR2 SYGVQD (reference sequence). The V end lost 3 bases, the J end lost 11 bases, and 17 bases lay between the germline ends. The CDR3 length is 15 residues. The CDR3 protein is CASSDSRLEVAPLHF. The CDR3 nucleotides are TGCGCCAGCAGTGATTCCCGGCTGGAGGTGGCACCCCTCCACTTT.

The sample holds a few counts of this clone. J is TRBJ2-3 and V is TRBV2; maybe TRBD2 (6 bases). This CDR3 comprises 14 residues. The V gene lost 7 bases and the J gene lost 3 bases, with 14 bases spanning the gap. In germline, CDR1 is SNHLY, CDR2 FYNNEI. CDR3 region: CASKFQRGTDTQYF. The CDR3 DNA reads TGTGCCAGCAAGTTTCAACGGGGGACAGATACGCAGTATTTT.